The next 26 T cell receptor beta chains were all read from a single sample in a study of cytomegalovirus exposure and HLA in healthy donors. Here immunoSEQ multiplex PCR was the method, and the copy in TCRdb shows in-frame clones only, minus some. Here the sample spans some 330,000 clones, just over 85% being singletons. The specimen was PBMCs. The receptors were sampled from a young woman in good health and CMV-seronegative.

CDR3 sequence reads: CSVEGFRNSGRNQETQYF. The DNA of the CDR3 is TGCAGCGTTGAAGGGTTCCGGAATAGCGGGAGGAACCAAGAGACCCAGTACTTC. The chain links TRBV29-1 to TRBJ2-5; 10 bases align to TRBD2. CDR3 size: 18 residues. Germline CDR1 reads SQVTM; CDR2 reads ANQGSEA. The V and J ends lost 1 base and 0 bases, in that order; junction bases with no gene match: 11.

The chain is built from TRBV5-1 and TRBJ2-1; D might be TRBD1 (6 bases). The CDR3 consists of 15 residues. V lost 5 bases and J 0 bases, leaving 12 bases between the germline ends. CDR1 is SGHRS, CDR2 YFSETQ, per germline. CDR3: CASRITGSSYNEQFF. CDR3 in DNA: TGCGCCAGCAGAATTACAGGGTCCTCCTACAATGAGCAGTTCTTC.

This clone has only a few counts. V gene TRBV6-5 combines with J gene TRBJ1-2, with 7 positions matching TRBD1. J lost 2 bases, V lost 8 bases, and 5 bases had no gene match. This CDR3 contains 13 residues. Germline values: CDR1 MNHEY, CDR2 SVGAGI. The CDR3 here is CASAPTGNYGYTF. The CDR3 DNA sequence: TGTGCCAGCGCACCGACAGGGAACTATGGCTACACCTTC.

V is TRBV7-2 and J is TRBJ2-5, with D perhaps matching TRBD2 (6 bases). The CDR3 extends over 18 amino acids. From germline, CDR1 is SGHTA and CDR2 FQGNSA. With 5 bases removed from V and 4 bases from J, the gap between germline ends came to 26 bases. CDR3 protein: CASSPNRGSLGGLETQYF. The CDR3, as DNA: TGTGCCAGCAGCCCAAATCGGGGAAGTCTCGGAGGGTTAGAGACCCAGTACTTC.

About this clone itself: The sample carries other DNA sequences with the same CDR3. This chain connects TRBV28 to TRBJ2-7, with D possibly TRBD2 on 6 matching bases. Germline CDR1 reads MDHEN; CDR2 reads SYDVKM. The CDR3 covers 12 residues. Deletions cut 3 bases from V and 3 bases from J, with 6 bases between. The CDR3 region has the DNA TGTGCCAGCAGTTTGGGGGGCTACGAGCAGTACTTC. Translating gives CASSLGGYEQYF. The variable domain in full, completed from reference TRBV28 and TRBJ2-7, reads DVKVTQSSRYLVKRTGEKVFLECVQDMDHENMFWYRQDPGLGLRLIYFSYDVKMKEKGDIPEGYSVSREKKERFSLILESASTNQTSMYLCASSLGGYEQYFGPGTRLTVT.

The V and J genes are TRBV5-8 and TRBJ2-3; 7 bases agree with TRBD1. The germline V gene encodes CDR1 SGHTS and CDR2 YDEGEE. There are 13 residues in the CDR3. J gave up 2 bases and V 7 bases, and 4 bases lay outside the gene matches. CDR3 loop: CASSTGDTDTQYF. DNA of the CDR3: TGTGCCAGCTCTACAGGGGACACAGATACGCAGTATTTT.

The chain has TRBV7-2 and TRBJ1-2, with a possible D match to TRBD1 (6 bases). The ends were cut back, 5 bases at V and 2 bases at J, with 15 bases in the middle. The CDR3 totals 15 residues. Germline values: CDR1 SGHTA, CDR2 FQGNSA. The CDR3 region has the DNA TGTGCCAGCAGCCCTAGACAGGTCTCGAACTATGGCTACACCTTC. Protein sequence: CASSPRQVSNYGYTF.

The chain links TRBV2 to TRBJ2-5; 8 bases align to TRBD2. The J segment lost 4 bases and the V segment lost 7 bases, leaving 8 bases of the junction unmatched. CDR3 length: 14 residues. Per the germline V gene, CDR1 is SNHLY and CDR2 is FYNNEI. The CDR3 is CASIAEAGAETQYF. The CDR3 bases are TGTGCCAGCATCGCGGAAGCGGGAGCAGAGACCCAGTACTTC.

The chain is built from TRBV6-5 and TRBJ2-1; the D gene is possibly TRBD2 (5 bases). The length of the CDR3 is 15 residues. Per germline, CDR1 MNHEY and CDR2 SVGAGI. Between the trimmed V and J ends, which lost 2 bases and 10 bases, there was a span of 18 bases. The DNA for the CDR3 is TGTGCCAGCAGTTACCCCGGGGTGGGCTTGCGAGAGCAGTTCTTC. This sequence encodes CASSYPGVGLREQFF.

This clone has only one observation. V usage is TRBV9 and J usage is TRBJ2-1; possibly TRBD2 for D (6 bases). This CDR3 has 14 residues. Per germline, CDR1 SGDLS and CDR2 YYNGEE. V was trimmed by 6 bases and J by 2 bases, leaving 12 bases between them. The CDR3 reads CASTPGAAYNEQFF. CDR3 DNA sequence: TGTGCCAGCACCCCGGGAGCAGCCTACAATGAGCAGTTCTTC.

The V call is TRBV9, the J call TRBJ2-3; D call uncertain. This CDR3 region has 15 residues. Germline assignment: CDR1 SGDLS and CDR2 YYNGEE. With 0 bases removed from V and 2 bases from J, the gap between germline ends came to 10 bases. The CDR3 nucleotides are TGTGCCAGCAGCGTAGTAAGAGGCAACACAGATACGCAGTATTTT. It translates to CASSVVRGNTDTQYF. The full variable domain, rest sourced from reference TRBV9 and TRBJ2-3, is DSGVTQTPKHLITATGQRVTLRCSPRSGDLSVYWYQQSLDQGLQFLIQYYNGEERAKGNILERFSAQQFPDLHSELNLSSLELGDSALYFCASSVVRGNTDTQYFGPGTRLTVL.

V is TRBV4-3 and J is TRBJ1-2, with TRBD1 identical over 10 bases. The junction had 3 bases not matched to a gene; V was cut back by 4 bases and J by 4 bases. The germline gives CDR1 LGHNA, CDR2 YSLEER. The CDR3 extends over 14 amino acids. CDR3 in DNA: TGCGCCAGCAGCCTAGGACAGGGGGGCTATGGCTACACCTTC. Translation gives CASSLGQGGYGYTF.

V gene TRBV5-1 combines with J gene TRBJ2-7; 8 bases are a match to TRBD2. The germline CDR1 and CDR2 sequences are SGHRS and YFSETQ. Germline trimming cut 2 bases from V and 4 bases from J; bases unmatched to any gene: 11. The CDR3 loop spans 16 amino acids. CDR3 sequence reads: CASSFLMTSDPYEQYF. DNA for the CDR3: TGCGCCAGCAGCTTTCTCATGACTAGCGACCCTTACGAGCAGTACTTC.

This rearrangement joins TRBV6-1 to TRBJ2-2, with 8 bases aligning to TRBD2. Germline values: CDR1 MNHNS, CDR2 SASEGT. V was pared by 0 bases and J by 7 bases, with 13 bases of the junction left unmatched. CDR3 length: 18 amino acids. Written as DNA, the CDR3 is TGTGCCAGCAGTGAAGCGCTTGGTCGGGAGGGCCGCGACGGGGAGCTGTTTTTT. Residues: CASSEALGREGRDGELFF.

The J gene is TRBJ2-1, the V gene TRBV9; 7 positions match TRBD2. J was trimmed by 7 bases and V by 0 bases; bases with no gene match: 10. CDR1 is SGDLS and CDR2 is YYNGEE in the germline V gene. The CDR3 covers 16 residues. CDR3 residues: CASSVVRRTSVNEQFF. In nucleotides, the CDR3 is TGTGCCAGCAGCGTAGTGAGACGTACTAGCGTAAATGAGCAGTTCTTC.

This clone was seen only a few times. The rearrangement uses TRBV7-3 and TRBJ1-1; no clear D gene. V was trimmed by 6 bases and J by 0 bases, leaving 8 bases between them. The V gene's germline CDR1 is SGHTA and CDR2 FQGTGA. The CDR3 has 13 amino acids. CDR3 DNA: TGTGCCAGCAGGCAAACAGTGAACACTGAAGCTTTCTTT. Encoded protein: CASRQTVNTEAFF.

This rearrangement joins TRBV9 to TRBJ2-7; 7 positions match TRBD1. Germline lookup yields CDR1 SGDLS and CDR2 YYNGEE. V dropped 6 bases and J dropped 1; count of bases not matched to a gene: 13. This CDR3 spans 16 amino acids. DNA for the CDR3: TGTGCCAGCACAGAGGAACAGGGGACAAGATCCTACGAGCAGTACTTC. Translating gives CASTEEQGTRSYEQYF.

The V and J genes are TRBV7-2 and TRBJ2-7; D might be TRBD1 (5 bases). The CDR3 contains 16 residues. From germline, CDR1 is SGHTA and CDR2 FQGNSA. Trimming took off 5 bases at V and 3 bases at J, with 20 bases between the two ends. The CDR3 loop is CASSPGPSGKVYEQYF. CDR3 coding DNA: TGTGCCAGCAGCCCAGGCCCTTCAGGGAAAGTCTACGAGCAGTACTTC.

The chain combines TRBV4-2 with TRBJ2-1, with D perhaps matching TRBD2 (5 bases). This CDR3 region has 12 residues. Germline V gene data show CDR1 as LGHNA and CDR2 as YNFKEQ. Trimming removed 5 bases at V and 5 bases at J, with 7 bases between. The CDR3 is CASSETNNEQFF. In DNA form, the CDR3 reads TGTGCCAGCAGCGAGACTAACAATGAGCAGTTCTTC.

This chain uses TRBV6-5 with TRBJ2-7, with TRBD1 identical over 10 bases. The CDR3 has 15 amino acids. Losses at the gene ends were 7 bases for V and 0 bases for J; bases not matched to a gene: 6. CDR1 is MNHEY and CDR2 is SVGAGI in the germline V gene. The CDR3 coding sequence is TGTGCCAGCACAGAGGGACAGGGGAACTCCTACGAGCAGTACTTC. Protein product: CASTEGQGNSYEQYF.

The chain carries TRBV18 and TRBJ1-2; 8 bases match TRBD1. From germline, CDR1 is KGHSH and CDR2 LQKENI. V lost 3 bases and J lost 2; bases outside the gene matches: 5. This CDR3 is 15 amino acids long. CDR3 sequence: CASSPPGQDNYGYTF. The CDR3 region has the DNA TGTGCCAGCTCACCCCCGGGACAGGACAACTATGGCTACACCTTC. Full variable domain (rest looked up from reference TRBV18 and TRBJ1-2): NAGVMQNPRHLVRRRGQEARLRCSPMKGHSHVYWYRQLPEEGLKFMVYLQKENIIDESGMPKERFSAEFPKEGPSILRIQQVVRGDSAAYFCASSPPGQDNYGYTFGSGTRLTVV.

V and J are TRBV4-3 and TRBJ1-2; D remains ambiguous. The V gene's germline CDR1 is LGHNA and CDR2 YSLEER. Trimming removed 0 bases at V and 3 bases at J, with 14 bases between. This CDR3 spans 16 amino acids. The CDR3 region is CASSQDFIRTDYGYTF. The CDR3 DNA follows: TGCGCCAGCAGCCAAGATTTTATTCGGACTGACTATGGCTACACCTTC.

V gene TRBV19 combines with J gene TRBJ2-5; maybe TRBD2 (6 bases). This CDR3 has 15 residues. Germline V CDR1 and CDR2: LNHDA, SQIVND (reference sequence). The V end was cut by 5 bases, the J end by 3 bases, with 16 bases between. CDR3 loop: CASSPEGGPKETQYF. The DNA of the CDR3 is TGTGCCAGTAGTCCCGAGGGAGGTCCCAAAGAGACCCAGTACTTC.

This clone was observed a single time. The V gene is TRBV25-1, the J gene TRBJ2-3; D gene uncertain. Trimming removed 1 base from V and 0 bases from J, with 8 bases in between. CDR3 length: 15 residues. The germline CDR1 and CDR2 sequences are MGHDK and SYGVNS. CDR3 sequence (DNA): TGTGCCAGCAGTGAATCTCTTATCAGCACAGATACGCAGTATTTT. It is translated as CASSESLISTDTQYF.

This chain links TRBV29-1 with TRBJ2-5, with D maybe TRBD2 (5 bases). Looked up from germline, CDR1 is SQVTM and CDR2 is ANQGSEA. CDR3 length: 13 amino acids. Deletions cut 7 bases from V and 5 bases from J, with 17 bases between. Written as DNA, the CDR3 is TGCAGCGCCCACTCGGGAAGCGAGGAGACCCAGTACTTC. It specifies CSAHSGSEETQYF.

The gene calls are TRBV5-1 and TRBJ2-7; the match to TRBD2 covers 9 bases. CDR3 length: 16 residues. V was pared by 2 bases and J by 2 bases, with 8 bases of the junction left unmatched. Germline V gives CDR1 SGHRS, CDR2 YFSETQ. In DNA form, the CDR3 reads TGCGCCAGCAGCTTTGTGGCGGGAGGGCCGACCTACGAGCAGTACTTC. It encodes CASSFVAGGPTYEQYF. The full variable domain, its missing parts supplied by reference TRBV5-1 and TRBJ2-7, is KAGVTQTPRYLIKTRGQQVTLSCSPISGHRSVSWYQQTPGQGLQFLFEYFSETQRNKGNFPGRFSGRQFSNSRSEMNVSTLELGDSALYLCASSFVAGGPTYEQYFGPGTRLTVT.